This T cell receptor beta chain was sequenced for a study of T cell changes during pregnancy in multiple sclerosis. V was shortened by 0 bases and J by 8 bases, with 13 bases between the two germline ends. The CDR3 is 14 residues long. From germline, CDR1 is GTSNPN and CDR2 SVGIG (reference sequence). Repertoires were generated with immunoSEQ multiplex PCR, while TCRdb's copy carries only in-frame clones and drops some. Seen here are 55,000 or so clones, about nine tenths observed once, and the top ten hold approximately 0.6%. The sequence was collected from a female donor with multiple sclerosis, enrolled in a pregnancy study. V gene TRBV30 combines with J gene TRBJ1-4; the D gene is possibly TRBD1 (5 bases). The source was CD4+ T cells from peripheral blood mononuclear cells, collected after pregnancy. CDR3 DNA sequence: TGTGCCTGGAGTGTTTTAGGGGCGGGGGAAAAACTGTTTTTT. This codes for CAWSVLGAGEKLFF.